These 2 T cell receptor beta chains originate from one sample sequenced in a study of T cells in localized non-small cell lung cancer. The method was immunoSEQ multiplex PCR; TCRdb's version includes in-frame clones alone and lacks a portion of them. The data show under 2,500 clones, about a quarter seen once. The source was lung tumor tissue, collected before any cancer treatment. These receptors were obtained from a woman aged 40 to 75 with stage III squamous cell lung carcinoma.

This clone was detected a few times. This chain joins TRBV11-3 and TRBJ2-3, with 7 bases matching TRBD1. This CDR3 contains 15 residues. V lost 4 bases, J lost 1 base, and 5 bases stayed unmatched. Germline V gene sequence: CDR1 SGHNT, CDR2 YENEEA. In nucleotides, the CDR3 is TGTGCCAGCAGCTCGGATGGACAGGGCACAGATACGCAGTATTTT. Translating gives CASSSDGQGTDTQYF.

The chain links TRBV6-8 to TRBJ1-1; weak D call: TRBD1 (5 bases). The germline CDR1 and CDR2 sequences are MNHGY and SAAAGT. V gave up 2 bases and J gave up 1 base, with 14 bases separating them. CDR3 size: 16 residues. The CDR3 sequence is CASSYRDAPPNTEAFF. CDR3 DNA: TGTGCCAGCAGTTACCGGGACGCGCCCCCGAACACTGAAGCTTTCTTT.